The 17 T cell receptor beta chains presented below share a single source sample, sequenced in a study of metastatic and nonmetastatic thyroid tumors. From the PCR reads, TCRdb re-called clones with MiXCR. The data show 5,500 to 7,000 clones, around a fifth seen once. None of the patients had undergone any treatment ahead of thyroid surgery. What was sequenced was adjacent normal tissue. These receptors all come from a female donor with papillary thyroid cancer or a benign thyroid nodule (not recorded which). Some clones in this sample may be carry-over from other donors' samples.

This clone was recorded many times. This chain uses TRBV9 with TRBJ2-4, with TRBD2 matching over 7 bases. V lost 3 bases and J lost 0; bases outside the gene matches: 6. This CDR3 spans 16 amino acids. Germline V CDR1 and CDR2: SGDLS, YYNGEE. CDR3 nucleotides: TGTGCCAGCAGCGAGGGAGCGGGGCTAGCCAAAAACATTCAGTACTTC. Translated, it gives CASSEGAGLAKNIQYF. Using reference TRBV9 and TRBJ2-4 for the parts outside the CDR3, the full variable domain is DSGVTQTPKHLITATGQRVTLRCSPRSGDLSVYWYQQSLDQGLQFLIQYYNGEERAKGNILERFSAQQFPDLHSELNLSSLELGDSALYFCASSEGAGLAKNIQYFGAGTRLSVL.

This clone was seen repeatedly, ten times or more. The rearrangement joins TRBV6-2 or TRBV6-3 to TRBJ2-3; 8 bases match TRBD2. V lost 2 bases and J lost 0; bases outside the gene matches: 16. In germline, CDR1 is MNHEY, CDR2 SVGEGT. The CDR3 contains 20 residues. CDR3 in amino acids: CASSYPNPGRGGGSTDTQYF. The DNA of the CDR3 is TGTGCCAGCAGTTACCCCAATCCCGGGAGGGGGGGAGGTAGCACAGATACGCAGTATTTT.

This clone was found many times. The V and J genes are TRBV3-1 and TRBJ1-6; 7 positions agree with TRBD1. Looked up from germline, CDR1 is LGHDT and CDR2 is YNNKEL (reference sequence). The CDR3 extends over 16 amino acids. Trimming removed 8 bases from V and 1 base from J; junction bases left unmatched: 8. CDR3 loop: CASAPKGASYNSPLHF. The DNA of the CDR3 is TGTGCCAGCGCCCCAAAGGGGGCTTCCTATAATTCACCCCTCCACTTT.

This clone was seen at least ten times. The chain's CDR3 is CAISERGRLNEKLFF. For the CDR3, the DNA is TGTGCCATCAGTGAACGGGGCCGACTTAATGAAAAACTGTTTTTT. The chain carries TRBV10-3 and TRBJ1-4, with D perhaps TRBD1 (5 bases). Germline CDR1 is ENHRY and CDR2 is SYGVKD. The V end lost 3 bases, the J end lost 4 bases, and 12 bases lay between the germline ends. The CDR3 loop spans 15 amino acids.

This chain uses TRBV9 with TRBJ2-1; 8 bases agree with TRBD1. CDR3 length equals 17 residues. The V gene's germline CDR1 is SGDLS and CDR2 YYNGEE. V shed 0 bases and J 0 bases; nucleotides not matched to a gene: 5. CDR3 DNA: TGTGCCAGCAGCGTAGGAGGACAGGGCCGCTCCTACAATGAGCAGTTCTTC. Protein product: CASSVGGQGRSYNEQFF. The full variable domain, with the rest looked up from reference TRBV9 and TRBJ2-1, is DSGVTQTPKHLITATGQRVTLRCSPRSGDLSVYWYQQSLDQGLQFLIQYYNGEERAKGNILERFSAQQFPDLHSELNLSSLELGDSALYFCASSVGGQGRSYNEQFFGPGTRLTVL.

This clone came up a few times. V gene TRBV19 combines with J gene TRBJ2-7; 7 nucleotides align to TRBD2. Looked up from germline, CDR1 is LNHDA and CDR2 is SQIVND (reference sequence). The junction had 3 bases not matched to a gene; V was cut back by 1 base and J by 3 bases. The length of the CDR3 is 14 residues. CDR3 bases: TGTGCCAGTAGTATAGGACTAGCCGACTACGAGCAGTACTTC. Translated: CASSIGLADYEQYF.

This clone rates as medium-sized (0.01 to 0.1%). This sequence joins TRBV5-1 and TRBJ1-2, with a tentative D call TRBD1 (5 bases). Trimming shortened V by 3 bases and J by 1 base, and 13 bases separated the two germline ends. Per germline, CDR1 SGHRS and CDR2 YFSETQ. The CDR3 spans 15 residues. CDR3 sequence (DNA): TGCGCCAGCAGCTCGCCCGGGGGGAATAACTATGGCTACACCTTC. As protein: CASSSPGGNNYGYTF.

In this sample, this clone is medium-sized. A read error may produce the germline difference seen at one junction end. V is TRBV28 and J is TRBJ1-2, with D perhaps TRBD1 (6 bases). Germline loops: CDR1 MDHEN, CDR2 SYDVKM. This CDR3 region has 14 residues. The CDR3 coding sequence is TGTGCCAGCAGCTTATTCGGACAGTCCTATGGCTACACCTTC. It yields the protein CASSLFGQSYGYTF.

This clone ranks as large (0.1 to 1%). CDR3 sequence reads: CASSSPSDYGYTF. The DNA of the CDR3 is TGTGCCAGCAGCTCACCAAGCGACTATGGCTACACCTTC. The chain joins TRBV6-1 to TRBJ1-2; D is unresolved. The CDR3 spans 13 residues. V was shortened by 6 bases and J by 3 bases, with 11 bases between the two germline ends. Germline V gene data show CDR1 as MNHNS and CDR2 as SASEGT.

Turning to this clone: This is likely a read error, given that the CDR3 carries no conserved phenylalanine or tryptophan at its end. The CDR3 spells CASSPRNDEQYS. DNA of the CDR3: TGTGCTAGCAGCCCCCGGAATGACGAGCAGTACTCC. V and J are TRBV7-8 and TRBJ2-7; no clear D. This CDR3 contains 12 residues. CDR1 SGHVS and CDR2 FQNEAQ come from the germline V gene.

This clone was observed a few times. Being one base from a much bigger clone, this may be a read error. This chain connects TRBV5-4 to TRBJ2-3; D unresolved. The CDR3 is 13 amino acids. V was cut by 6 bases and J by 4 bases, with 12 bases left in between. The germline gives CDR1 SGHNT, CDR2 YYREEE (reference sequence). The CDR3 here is CASTKRWADTQYF. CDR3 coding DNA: TGTGCCAGCACCAAGAGGTGGGCAGATACGCAGTATTTT.

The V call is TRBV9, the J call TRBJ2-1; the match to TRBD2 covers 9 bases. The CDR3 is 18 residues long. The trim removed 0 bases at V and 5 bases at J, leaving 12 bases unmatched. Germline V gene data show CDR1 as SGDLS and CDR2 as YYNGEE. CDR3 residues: CASSVEVTSGYTNNEQFF. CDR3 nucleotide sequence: TGTGCCAGCAGCGTAGAAGTTACTAGCGGGTACACCAACAATGAGCAGTTCTTC.

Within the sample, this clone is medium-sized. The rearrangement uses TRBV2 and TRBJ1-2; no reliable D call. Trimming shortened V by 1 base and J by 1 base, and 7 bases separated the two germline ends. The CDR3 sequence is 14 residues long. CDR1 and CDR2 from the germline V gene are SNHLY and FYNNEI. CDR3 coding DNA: TGTGCCAGCAGTGAAGAAAGTTTTAACTATGGCTACACCTTC. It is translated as CASSEESFNYGYTF.

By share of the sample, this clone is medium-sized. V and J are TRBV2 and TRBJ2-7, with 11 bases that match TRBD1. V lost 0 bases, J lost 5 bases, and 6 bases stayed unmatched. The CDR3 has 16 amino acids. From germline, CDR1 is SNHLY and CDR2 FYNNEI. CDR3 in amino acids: CASSEARGTGGDEQYF. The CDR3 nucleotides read TGTGCCAGCAGTGAAGCCCGGGGGACAGGGGGTGACGAGCAGTACTTC.

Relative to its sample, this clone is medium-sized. The CDR3 here is CASRRKGGESYTF. CDR3 DNA: TGTGCCAGCAGGCGGAAAGGGGGCGAGAGCTACACCTTC. V usage is TRBV6-1 and J usage is TRBJ1-2; 7 bases map to TRBD1. This CDR3 spans 13 amino acids. Germline assignment: CDR1 MNHNS and CDR2 SASEGT. V shed 6 bases, J shed 9 bases, and the junction held 10 bases outside the gene matches.

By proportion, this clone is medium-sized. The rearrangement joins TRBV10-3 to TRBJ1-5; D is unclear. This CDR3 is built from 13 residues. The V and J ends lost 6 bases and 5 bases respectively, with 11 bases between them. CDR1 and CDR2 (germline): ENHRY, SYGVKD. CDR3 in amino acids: CAIRQQTDQPQHF. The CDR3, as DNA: TGTGCCATCAGACAGCAGACGGATCAGCCCCAGCATTTT.

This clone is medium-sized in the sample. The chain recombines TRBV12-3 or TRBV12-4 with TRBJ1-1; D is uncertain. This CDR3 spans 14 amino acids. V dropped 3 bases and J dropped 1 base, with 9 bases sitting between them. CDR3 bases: TGTGCCAGCAGTTTTGGCACCTCGAACACTGAAGCTTTCTTT. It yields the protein CASSFGTSNTEAFF.